This T cell receptor (beta chain) originates from a study of beta chain features in type 1 diabetes. The CDR3 is made up of 14 amino acids. Trimming stripped 1 base from V and 6 bases from J, with 13 bases between. The germline CDR1 and CDR2 sequences are LNHDA and SQIVND (reference sequence). All of the isolated RNA was reverse transcribed, so expressed TCRB transcripts were sequenced. TCRdb's table, derived via immunoSEQ multiplex PCR, lists solely in-frame clones and lacks some. The sample yields fewer than 350,000 clones, 7% to 9% seen once. What was sequenced was central memory CD4+ T cells from blood. The V gene is TRBV19, the J gene TRBJ2-7, with D maybe TRBD2 (6 bases). This TCR derives from a woman between 18 and 30 years old in good health. CDR3 in amino acids: CASSIGGTPREQYF. CDR3 nucleotide sequence: TGTGCCAGTAGTATAGGGGGGACTCCCCGCGAGCAGTACTTC. The variable domain in full, with the rest retrieved from reference TRBV19 and TRBJ2-7, is DGGITQSPKYLFRKEGQNVTLSCEQNLNHDAMYWYRQDPGQGLRLIYYSQIVNDFQKGDIAEGYSVSREKKESFPLTVTSAQKNPTAFYLCASSIGGTPREQYFGPGTRLTVT.